This record looks at one T cell receptor (beta chain) sequence and its context. Its matching antigen is unknown. The sample originates from a study of T cell responses to AZD1222 COVID-19 vaccine. Study conclusions and caveats: Targeting of unmutated variant regions was reportedly seen in nearly half of spike-specific TCRs.

Second-dose intervals near 4 or 12 weeks were combined. The CDR3 is made up of 14 amino acids. V was cut by 0 bases and J by 3 bases, with 10 bases left in between. Germline assignment: CDR1 SGHRS and CDR2 YFSETQ. Clones were sequenced by immunoSEQ multiplex PCR, and TCRdb holds only the in-frame ones, with some missing. The table includes tens of thousands of clones, almost 90% detected once. The J gene is TRBJ2-7, the V gene TRBV5-1; possible D gene TRBD1, 6 bases. The starting material was peripheral blood, obtained 28 days after the second AZD1222 dose. This TCR came from an adult who received the AZD1222 COVID-19 vaccine. Written as DNA, the CDR3 is TGCGCCAGCAGCTTGGTTGACAGGCTCTACGAGCAGTACTTC. Amino acids: CASSLVDRLYEQYF.